The 18 T cell receptor beta chains listed next were all sequenced from one sample in a study of T cells after somatic rescue of genetic block (dated by TCRdb to between 2020 and 2021). The library was produced with the immunoSEQ multiplex PCR assay. Sourced from immuneACCESS, this table was stored by TCRdb with only in-frame sequences that have V and J called. A share of the clones is absent; for the studies checked, an unresolved V gene accounts for under half, and the remainder has no known explanation. In this sample the table shows around 100,000 clones, around nine tenths of which occur a single time. The ten largest make up less than 1.5% of the sample. Material for sequencing was peripheral blood mononuclear cells (PBMCs). The receptors here all came from a woman aged 18-29 years.

This chain uses TRBV5-4 with TRBJ2-7; 8 nucleotides line up with TRBD1. CDR1 and CDR2 from the germline V gene are SGHNT and YYREEE (reference sequence). Trimming removed 4 bases from V and 1 base from J; junction bases left unmatched: 4. This CDR3 contains 14 residues. This chain's CDR3 is CASSVRTGSYEQYF. The CDR3 DNA sequence: TGTGCCAGCAGCGTGAGGACAGGGTCCTACGAGCAGTACTTC.

This clone showed up just a few times. The rearrangement links TRBV19 to TRBJ1-5; TRBD1 might be the D (5 bases). This CDR3 is 15 amino acids long. CDR1 and CDR2 (germline): LNHDA, SQIVND (reference sequence). Trimming stripped 4 bases from V and 2 bases from J, with 12 bases between. CDR3 loop: CASSKGVAGNQPQHF. CDR3 DNA sequence: TGTGCCAGTAGTAAAGGGGTGGCGGGCAATCAGCCCCAGCATTTT.

This rearrangement joins TRBV5-1 to TRBJ1-1; possibly TRBD1 for D (5 bases). Per the germline V gene, CDR1 is SGHRS and CDR2 is YFSETQ. V was trimmed by 0 bases and J by 5 bases, leaving 14 bases between them. The CDR3 spans 15 residues. The DNA of the CDR3 is TGCGCCAGCAGCTTGGGTTCAGGGTCGGAGACTGAAGCTTTCTTT. This sequence encodes CASSLGSGSETEAFF.

The rearrangement uses TRBV18 and TRBJ1-1; 10 bases match TRBD1. The CDR3 has 17 residues. After removal of 6 bases from V and 2 bases from J, the junction contained 12 bases not matched to a gene. Germline-derived CDR1 and CDR2 are KGHSH and LQKENI. The CDR3 DNA follows: TGTGCCAGCTCCCGCGGGGGACAGGGGATGATTAACACTGAAGCTTTCTTT. This sequence encodes CASSRGGQGMINTEAFF.

The chain combines TRBV19 with TRBJ1-6; weak D call: TRBD1 (5 bases). Trimming left V 6 bases short and J 0 bases short, with 15 bases between. The CDR3 extends over 17 amino acids. The V gene's germline CDR1 is LNHDA and CDR2 SQIVND (reference sequence). This CDR3 reads CASRTPRGGSYNSPLHF. CDR3 DNA sequence: TGTGCCAGTAGAACTCCTCGGGGGGGCTCCTATAATTCACCCCTCCACTTT.

The J gene is TRBJ1-5, the V gene TRBV9, with D possibly being TRBD1 (5 bases). Trimming took 3 bases from V and 1 from J, leaving 14 bases between them. The CDR3 length is 16 residues. Germline V CDR1 and CDR2: SGDLS, YYNGEE. This chain's CDR3 is CASSADGGRSNQPQHF. The CDR3, as DNA: TGTGCCAGCAGCGCGGACGGGGGGAGAAGCAATCAGCCCCAGCATTTT.

V gene TRBV29-1 combines with J gene TRBJ1-3; D is possibly TRBD1 (5 bases). Germline CDR1 SQVTM, CDR2 ANQGSEA. Trimming pared 4 bases from V and 0 bases from J, leaving 16 bases between. This CDR3 spans 16 amino acids. The CDR3 loop reads CSVVRASGVSGNTIYF. Written as DNA, the CDR3 is TGCAGCGTTGTGAGAGCCTCGGGGGTCTCTGGAAACACCATATATTTT. The full variable domain, with the rest looked up from reference TRBV29-1 and TRBJ1-3, is SAVISQKPSRDICQRGTSLTIQCQVDSQVTMMFWYRQQPGQSLTLIATANQGSEATYESGFVIDKFPISRPNLTFSTLTVSNMSPEDSSIYLCSVVRASGVSGNTIYFGEGSWLTVV.

This chain joins TRBV6-5 and TRBJ1-3, with 7 positions matching TRBD1. The CDR3 is 15 residues long. CDR1 MNHEY and CDR2 SVGAGI come from the germline V gene. The J segment lost 0 bases and the V segment lost 6 bases, leaving 5 bases of the junction unmatched. This CDR3 reads CASSMDRLSGNTIYF. The CDR3 DNA reads as TGTGCCAGCAGCATGGACAGGCTCTCTGGAAACACCATATATTTT.

The chain employs TRBV30 and TRBJ1-2, with 7 bases aligning to TRBD1. The V gene's germline CDR1 is GTSNPN and CDR2 SVGIG (reference sequence). The trim removed 1 base at V and 4 bases at J, leaving 9 bases unmatched. This CDR3 region has 15 residues. DNA for the CDR3: TGTGCCTGGAGTGCAACAGGGGCCCGGGGCTATGGCTACACCTTC. It yields the protein CAWSATGARGYGYTF.

The rearrangement uses TRBV30 and TRBJ1-1; D is perhaps TRBD1 (6 bases). Trimming removed 1 base at V and 2 bases at J, with 23 bases between. CDR3 size: 18 residues. The V gene's germline CDR1 is GTSNPN and CDR2 SVGIG (reference sequence). The CDR3 nucleotides are TGTGCCTGGAGTGAAAGAACCAAGGACAGCCTTCGAAACACTGAAGCTTTCTTT. It translates to CAWSERTKDSLRNTEAFF.

The chain combines TRBV6-1 with TRBJ1-6, with 7 bases matching TRBD1. There are 15 residues in the CDR3. V lost 2 bases, J lost 6 bases, and 4 bases stayed unmatched. CDR1 and CDR2 from the germline V gene are MNHNS and SASEGT. CDR3 sequence reads: CASSEMTGLNSPLHF. CDR3 coding DNA: TGTGCCAGCAGTGAAATGACAGGGCTTAATTCACCCCTCCACTTT.

This chain links TRBV9 with TRBJ1-4; possible D gene TRBD1, 6 bases. This CDR3 has 15 amino acids. Germline assignment: CDR1 SGDLS and CDR2 YYNGEE. V lost 3 bases to trimming and J lost 5 bases, with 14 bases between them. CDR3 residues: CASSAQQGNNEKLFF. CDR3 bases: TGTGCCAGCAGCGCCCAACAGGGAAACAATGAAAAACTGTTTTTT.

This chain links TRBV7-9 with TRBJ2-3; 12 bases fit TRBD2. Unmatched junction bases numbered 11, after V lost 4 bases and J lost 0 bases. The CDR3 consists of 19 residues. Germline V gives CDR1 SEHNR, CDR2 FQNEAQ (reference sequence). In nucleotides, the CDR3 is TGTGCCAGCAGCTCCCCCCGACTAGCGGGGGAGTCTAGCACAGATACGCAGTATTTT. Protein: CASSSPRLAGESSTDTQYF.

This chain joins TRBV5-6 and TRBJ2-5; 11 nucleotides align to TRBD2. The germline V gene has CDR1 SGHDT and CDR2 YYEEEE. The CDR3 runs to 17 residues. The V and J ends lost 0 bases and 5 bases, in that order; junction bases with no gene match: 9. Here the CDR3 reads CASSLVLAGGQGETQYF. CDR3 DNA sequence: TGTGCCAGCAGCTTGGTTCTAGCGGGGGGCCAAGGGGAGACCCAGTACTTC.

J is TRBJ1-1 and V is TRBV27, with D tentatively TRBD1 (6 bases). The CDR3 is 14 residues long. Trimming shortened V by 6 bases and J by 5 bases, and 16 bases separated the two germline ends. Germline V gives CDR1 MNHEY, CDR2 SMNVEV (reference sequence). CDR3 DNA: TGTGCCAGCAGGACACTACAGGGTGGGACTGAAGCTTTCTTT. Translating it yields CASRTLQGGTEAFF.

In nucleotides, the CDR3 is TGCAGTGCCCGGGGCCGTAACACCATATATTTT. Residues: CSARGRNTIYF. V and J are TRBV20-1 and TRBJ1-3; D perhaps matches TRBD1 (5 bases). Germline V gene data show CDR1 as DFQATT and CDR2 as SNEGSKA (reference sequence). Trimming shortened V by 6 bases and J by 7 bases, and 10 bases separated the two germline ends. The length of the CDR3 is 11 residues.

The rearrangement links TRBV5-1 to TRBJ1-6, with D hard to call. The CDR3 has 14 residues. Germline V gene sequence: CDR1 SGHRS, CDR2 YFSETQ. Trimming stripped 3 bases from V and 9 bases from J, with 13 bases between. The CDR3 coding sequence is TGCGCCAGCAGCTGGGCGGGAGAGAGTTCACCCCTCCACTTT. Protein: CASSWAGESSPLHF.

The V and J genes are TRBV9 and TRBJ1-3; D is unclear. The CDR3 runs to 17 residues. With 3 bases removed from V and 1 base from J, the gap between germline ends came to 17 bases. CDR1 is SGDLS, CDR2 YYNGEE, per germline. CDR3 region: CASSDSLFGRSGNTIYF. The CDR3 DNA follows: TGTGCCAGCAGCGATAGTCTATTCGGGAGGTCTGGAAACACCATATATTTT.